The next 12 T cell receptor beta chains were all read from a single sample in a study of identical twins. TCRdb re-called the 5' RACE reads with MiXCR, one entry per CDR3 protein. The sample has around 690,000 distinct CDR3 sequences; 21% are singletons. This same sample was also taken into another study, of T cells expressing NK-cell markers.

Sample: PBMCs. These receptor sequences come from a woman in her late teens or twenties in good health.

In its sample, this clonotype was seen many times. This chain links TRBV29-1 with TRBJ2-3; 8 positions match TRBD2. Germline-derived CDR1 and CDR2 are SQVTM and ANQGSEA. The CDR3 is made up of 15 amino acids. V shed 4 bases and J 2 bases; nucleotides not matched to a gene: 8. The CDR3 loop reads CSVARGGSSTDTQYF. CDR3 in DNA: TGCAGCGTTGCCCGGGGGGGGAGCTCCACAGATACGCAGTATTTT.

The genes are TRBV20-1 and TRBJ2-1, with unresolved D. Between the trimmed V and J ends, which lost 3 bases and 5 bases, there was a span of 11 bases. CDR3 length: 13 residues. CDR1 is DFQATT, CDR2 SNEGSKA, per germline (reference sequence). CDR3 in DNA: TGCAGTGCTAGTGTTAGTGGGGACAATGAGCAGTTCTTC. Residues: CSASVSGDNEQFF.

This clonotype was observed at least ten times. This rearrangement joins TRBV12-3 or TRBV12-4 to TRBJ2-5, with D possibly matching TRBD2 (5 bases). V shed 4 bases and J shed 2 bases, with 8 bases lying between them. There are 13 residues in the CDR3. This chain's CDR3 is CASSYRRQETQYF. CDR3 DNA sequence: TGTGCCAGCAGTTATAGGAGGCAAGAGACCCAGTACTTC.

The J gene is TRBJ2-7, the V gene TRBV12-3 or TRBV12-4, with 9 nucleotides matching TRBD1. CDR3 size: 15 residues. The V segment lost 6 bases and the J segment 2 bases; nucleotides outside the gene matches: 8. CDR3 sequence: CASRSPGQGAYEQYF. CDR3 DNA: TGTGCCAGCAGATCCCCGGGACAGGGAGCCTACGAGCAGTACTTC.

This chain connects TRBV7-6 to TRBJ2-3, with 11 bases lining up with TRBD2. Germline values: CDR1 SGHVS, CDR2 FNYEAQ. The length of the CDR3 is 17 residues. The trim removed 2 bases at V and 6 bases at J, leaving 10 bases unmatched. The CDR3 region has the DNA TGTGCCAGCAGCTTACCCGCTAGCGGGGGGCCACAGGATACGCAGTATTTT. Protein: CASSLPASGGPQDTQYF.

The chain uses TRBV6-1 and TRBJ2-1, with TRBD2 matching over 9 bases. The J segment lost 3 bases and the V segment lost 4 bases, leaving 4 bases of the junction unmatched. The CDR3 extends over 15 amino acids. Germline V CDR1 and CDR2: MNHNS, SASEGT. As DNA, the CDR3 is TGTGCCAGCAGTGTAGCGGGAGTGAACTACAATGAGCAGTTCTTC. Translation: CASSVAGVNYNEQFF.

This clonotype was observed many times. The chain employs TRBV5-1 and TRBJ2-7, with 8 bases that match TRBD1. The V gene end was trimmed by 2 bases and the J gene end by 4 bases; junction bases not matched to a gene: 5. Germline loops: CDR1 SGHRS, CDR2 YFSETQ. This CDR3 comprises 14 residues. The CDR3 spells CASSLRQGRYEQYF. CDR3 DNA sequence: TGCGCCAGCAGCTTAAGACAGGGGCGGTACGAGCAGTACTTC.

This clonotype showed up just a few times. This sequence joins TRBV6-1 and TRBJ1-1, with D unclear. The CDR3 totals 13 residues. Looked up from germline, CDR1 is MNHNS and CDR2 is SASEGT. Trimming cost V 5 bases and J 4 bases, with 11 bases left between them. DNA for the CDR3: TGTGCCAGCAGTCCGTATTCGAGCACTGAAGCTTTCTTT. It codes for CASSPYSSTEAFF.

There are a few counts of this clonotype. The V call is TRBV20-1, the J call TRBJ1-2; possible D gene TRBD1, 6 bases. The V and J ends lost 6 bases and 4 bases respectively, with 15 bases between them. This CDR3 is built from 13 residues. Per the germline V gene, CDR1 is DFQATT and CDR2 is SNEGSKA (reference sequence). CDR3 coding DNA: TGCAGTGCGCGGGACACCCCGGTCTATGGCTACACCTTC. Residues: CSARDTPVYGYTF.

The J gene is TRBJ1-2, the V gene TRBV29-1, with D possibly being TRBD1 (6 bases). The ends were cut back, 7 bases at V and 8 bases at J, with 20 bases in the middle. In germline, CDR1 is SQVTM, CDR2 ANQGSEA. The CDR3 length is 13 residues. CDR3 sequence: CSGSGGAYGGYTF. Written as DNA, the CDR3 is TGCAGCGGGAGCGGGGGCGCCTATGGGGGCTACACCTTC.

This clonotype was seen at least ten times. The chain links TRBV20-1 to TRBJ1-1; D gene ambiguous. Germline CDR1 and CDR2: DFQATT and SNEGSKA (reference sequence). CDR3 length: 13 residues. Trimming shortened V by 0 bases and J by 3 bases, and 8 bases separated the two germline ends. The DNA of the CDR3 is TGCAGTGCTAGAGATCGGAGGGACACTGAAGCTTTCTTT. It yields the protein CSARDRRDTEAFF.

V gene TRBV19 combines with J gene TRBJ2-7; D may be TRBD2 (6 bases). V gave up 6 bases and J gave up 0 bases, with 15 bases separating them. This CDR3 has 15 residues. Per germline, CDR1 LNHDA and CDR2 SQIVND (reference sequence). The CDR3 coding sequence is TGTGCCAGTAGGGGAGGACTTCGATTCTCCTACGAGCAGTACTTC. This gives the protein CASRGGLRFSYEQYF. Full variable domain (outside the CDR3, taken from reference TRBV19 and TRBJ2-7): DGGITQSPKYLFRKEGQNVTLSCEQNLNHDAMYWYRQDPGQGLRLIYYSQIVNDFQKGDIAEGYSVSREKKESFPLTVTSAQKNPTAFYLCASRGGLRFSYEQYFGPGTRLTVT.